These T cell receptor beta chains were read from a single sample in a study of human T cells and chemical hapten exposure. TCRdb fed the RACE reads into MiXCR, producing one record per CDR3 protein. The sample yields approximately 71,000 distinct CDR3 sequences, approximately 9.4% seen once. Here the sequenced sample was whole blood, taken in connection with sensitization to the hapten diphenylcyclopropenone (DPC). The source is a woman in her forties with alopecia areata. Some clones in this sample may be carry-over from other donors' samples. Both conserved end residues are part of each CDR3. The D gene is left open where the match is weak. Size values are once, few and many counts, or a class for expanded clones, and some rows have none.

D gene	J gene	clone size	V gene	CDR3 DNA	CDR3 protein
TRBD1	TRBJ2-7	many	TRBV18	TGTGCCAGCTCACGGGGACAGTTCGACGAGCAGTACTTC	CASSRGQFDEQYF
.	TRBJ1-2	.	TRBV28	TGTGCCAGCAGTTTAAGTAAGGGTCCTGGCTACACCTTC	CASSLSKGPGYTF
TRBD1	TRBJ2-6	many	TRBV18	TGTGCCAGCTCAGGGGACAGCTCTGGGGCCAACGTCCTGACTTTC	CASSGDSSGANVLTF
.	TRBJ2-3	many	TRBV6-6	TGTGCCAGCAGTTTGGGCCAGGGGCTCACAGATACGCAGTATTTT	CASSLGQGLTDTQYF
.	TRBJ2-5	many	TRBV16	TGTGCCAGCAGCCAGACGGAGACCCAGTACTTC	CASSQTETQYF
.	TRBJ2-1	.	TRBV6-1	TGTGCCAGCAGACAGTCCGGGCCTGAGCAGTTCTTC	CASRQSGPEQFF
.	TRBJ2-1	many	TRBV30	TGTGCCTGGAGTCAGGCTGGGGGGCTTCAGTTCTTC	CAWSQAGGLQFF
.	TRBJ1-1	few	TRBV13	TGTGCCAGCAGCTTACGGACCGCTCACCCTGAAGCTTTCTTT	CASSLRTAHPEAFF
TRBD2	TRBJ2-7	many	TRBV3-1	TGTGCCAGCAGCCGGGGACTAGCGGGGGACGAGCAGTACTTC	CASSRGLAGDEQYF
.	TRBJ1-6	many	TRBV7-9	TGTGCCAGCAGCTTAGCACGCGATTCACCCCTCCACTTT	CASSLARDSPLHF
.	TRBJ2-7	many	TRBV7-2	TGTGCCAGCAAAGGGACGGACGGACAGTACTTC	CASKGTDGQYF
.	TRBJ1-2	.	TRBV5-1	TGCGCCAGCAGCTTGGATTACAGACTGGATGGCTACACCTTC	CASSLDYRLDGYTF
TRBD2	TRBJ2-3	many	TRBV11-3	TGTGCCAGCAGCAGCGGGGGGTGGACAGCGCAGTATTTT	CASSSGGWTAQYF
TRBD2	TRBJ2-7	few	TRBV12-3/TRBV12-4	TGTGCCAGCAGTCCAAGGGCTAGCGGGGGATCCTCGGGGGAGCAGTACTTC	CASSPRASGGSSGEQYF
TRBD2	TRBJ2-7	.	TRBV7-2	TGTGCCAGCAGCTTATCACTAGCGGGGGGGCGCGAGCAGTACTTC	CASSLSLAGGREQYF
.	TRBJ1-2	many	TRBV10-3	TGTGCCATCAGTGAGCCGAATCCCCTTGATGGCTACACCTTC	CAISEPNPLDGYTF
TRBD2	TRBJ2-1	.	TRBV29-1	TGCAGCGGGGCTAGCGGGGGGTACAATGAGCAGTTCTTC	CSGASGGYNEQFF
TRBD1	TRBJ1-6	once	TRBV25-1	TGTGCCAGCACCCCGGGACAGGGAGGTTCACCCCTCCACTTT	CASTPGQGGSPLHF
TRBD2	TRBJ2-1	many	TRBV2	TGTGCCAGCAGTGTGGCAGAAGCGGGGGGCCTCACTGGGGATGAGCAGTTCTTC	CASSVAEAGGLTGDEQFF
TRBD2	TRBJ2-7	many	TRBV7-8	TGTGCCAGCAGCTCCCCCCAAGGGGTAGCGGGACGGCAGTACTTC	CASSSPQGVAGRQYF
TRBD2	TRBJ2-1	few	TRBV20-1	TGCAGTGCTAGAGGACTAGCGGTGAGCAATGAGCAGTTCTTC	CSARGLAVSNEQFF
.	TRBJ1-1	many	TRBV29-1	TGCAGCGTAGCCCTTCCAGGCCATGAAGCTTTCTTT	CSVALPGHEAFF
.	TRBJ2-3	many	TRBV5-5	TGTGCCAGCAGCTTGGAGGGTAGCACAGATACGCAGTATTTT	CASSLEGSTDTQYF
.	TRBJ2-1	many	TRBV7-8	TGTGCCAGCAGCTTAGCCCGGGACCTTTACAATGAGCAGTTCTTC	CASSLARDLYNEQFF
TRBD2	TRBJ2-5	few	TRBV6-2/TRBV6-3	TGTGCCAGCAGTTACGCGACTAGCGGGGCAGAGACCCAGTACTTC	CASSYATSGAETQYF
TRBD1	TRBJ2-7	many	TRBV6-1	TGTGCCAGCAGTGAAGGGACAGGGACCTACGAGCAGTACTTC	CASSEGTGTYEQYF
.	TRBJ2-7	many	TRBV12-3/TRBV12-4	TGTGCCAGCAGTTTAAGCGACGAGCAGTACTTC	CASSLSDEQYF
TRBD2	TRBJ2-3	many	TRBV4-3	TGCGCCAGCAGCCAAGACGGCTTAGGTTCCGGGGGGGTGACAGATACGCAGTATTTT	CASSQDGLGSGGVTDTQYF
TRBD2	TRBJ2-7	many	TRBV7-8	TGTGCCAGCAGCTTGCGGGCTAGCGGTCCCTACGAGCAGTACTTC	CASSLRASGPYEQYF